This T cell receptor beta chain came from a study of T-cell memory formation after mild COVID-19. TCRdb reanalysed the 5' RACE reads using MiXCR and keeps one entry per CDR3 protein. This sample has roughly 130,000 distinct CDR3 sequences; more than 15% occur once, and the top ten carry approximately 14%. The V and J ends lost 1 base and 6 bases, in that order; junction bases with no gene match: 9. The CDR3 runs 16 residues. Germline values: CDR1 SGDLS, CDR2 YYNGEE. General observations from the study: The study found contracting CD4+ clones mainly in CM and EM and contracting CD8+ clones in EMRA.

This clonotype was seen a few times. Its antigen is still unknown. The sample consisted of PBMCs or a T cell subset sorted from them (not recorded which). This chain joins TRBV9 and TRBJ2-1, with 8 bases aligning to TRBD2. The receptor's source is an adult woman who had mild COVID-19 (a few samples of this study predate the infection). Cell type and time point are not known. This CDR3 reads CASSVSGRAGSNEQFF. The CDR3 nucleotides read TGTGCCAGCAGCGTATCCGGGAGGGCCGGTAGCAATGAGCAGTTCTTC.